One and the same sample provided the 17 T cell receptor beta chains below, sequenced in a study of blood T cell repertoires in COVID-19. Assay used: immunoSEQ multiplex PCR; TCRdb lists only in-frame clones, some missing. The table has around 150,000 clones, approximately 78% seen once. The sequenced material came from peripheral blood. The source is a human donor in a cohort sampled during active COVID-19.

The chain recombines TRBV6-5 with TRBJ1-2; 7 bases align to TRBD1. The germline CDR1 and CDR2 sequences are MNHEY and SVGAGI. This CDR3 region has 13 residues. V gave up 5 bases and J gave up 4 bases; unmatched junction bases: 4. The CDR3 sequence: CASSPGTVYGYTF. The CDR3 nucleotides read TGTGCCAGCAGTCCCGGGACAGTCTATGGCTACACCTTC.

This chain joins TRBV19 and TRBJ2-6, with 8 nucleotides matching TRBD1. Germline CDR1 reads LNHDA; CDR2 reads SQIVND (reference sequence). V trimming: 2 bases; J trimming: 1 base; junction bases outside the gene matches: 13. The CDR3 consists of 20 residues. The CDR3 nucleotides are TGTGCCAGTAGTATACCCTTTAGTGGCAGGGGGCGTTCTGGGGCCAACGTCCTGACTTTC. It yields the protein CASSIPFSGRGRSGANVLTF.

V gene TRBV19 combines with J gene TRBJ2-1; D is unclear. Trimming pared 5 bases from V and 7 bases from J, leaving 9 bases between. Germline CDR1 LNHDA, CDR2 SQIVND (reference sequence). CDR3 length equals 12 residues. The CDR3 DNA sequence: TGTGCCAGTAGTTCGAGGCTAAATGAGCAGTTCTTC. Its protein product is CASSSRLNEQFF.

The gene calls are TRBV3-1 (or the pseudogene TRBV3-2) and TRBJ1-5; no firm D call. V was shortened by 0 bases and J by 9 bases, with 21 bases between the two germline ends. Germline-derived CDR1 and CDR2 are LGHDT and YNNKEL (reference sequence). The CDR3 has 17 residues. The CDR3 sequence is CASSQDLSSGMELPQHF. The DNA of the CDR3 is TGTGCCAGCAGCCAAGATTTGTCTTCCGGTATGGAGTTGCCCCAGCATTTT.

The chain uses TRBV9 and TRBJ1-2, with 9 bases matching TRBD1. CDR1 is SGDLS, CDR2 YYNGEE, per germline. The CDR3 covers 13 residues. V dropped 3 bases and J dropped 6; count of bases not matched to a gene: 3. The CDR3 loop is CASSAGTGNGYTF. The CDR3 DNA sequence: TGTGCCAGCAGCGCCGGGACAGGGAATGGCTACACCTTC.

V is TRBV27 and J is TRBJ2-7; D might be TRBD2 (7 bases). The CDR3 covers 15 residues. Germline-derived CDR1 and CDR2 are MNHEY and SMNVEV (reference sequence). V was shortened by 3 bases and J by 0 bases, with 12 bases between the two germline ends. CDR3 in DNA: TGTGCCAGCAGTTTCCATGCGGGGGCCTCCTACGAGCAGTACTTC. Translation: CASSFHAGASYEQYF.

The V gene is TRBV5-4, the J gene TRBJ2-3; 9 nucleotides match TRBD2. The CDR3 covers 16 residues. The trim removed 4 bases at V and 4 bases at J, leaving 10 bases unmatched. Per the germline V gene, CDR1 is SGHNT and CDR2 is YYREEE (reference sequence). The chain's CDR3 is CASSHPRGGVSDTQYF. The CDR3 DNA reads TGTGCCAGCAGCCACCCTCGCGGGGGGGTATCAGATACGCAGTATTTT.

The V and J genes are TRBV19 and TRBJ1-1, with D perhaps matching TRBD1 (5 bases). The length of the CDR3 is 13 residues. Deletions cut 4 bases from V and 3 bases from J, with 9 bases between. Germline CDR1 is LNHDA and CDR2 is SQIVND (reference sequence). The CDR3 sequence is CASSSRVHTEAFF. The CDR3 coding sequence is TGTGCCAGTAGTAGCAGGGTGCACACTGAAGCTTTCTTT.

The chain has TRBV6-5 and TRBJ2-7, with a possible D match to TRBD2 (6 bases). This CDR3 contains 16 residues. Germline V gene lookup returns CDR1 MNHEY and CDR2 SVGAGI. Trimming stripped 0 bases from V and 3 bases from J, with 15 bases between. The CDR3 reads CASSYSSWGVGYEQYF. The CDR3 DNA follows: TGTGCCAGCAGTTACTCGTCGTGGGGGGTAGGCTACGAGCAGTACTTC.

The CDR3 is CASSFASGGTEAFF. The DNA of the CDR3 is TGTGCCAGCAGTTTCGCCTCAGGGGGCACTGAAGCTTTCTTT. This chain joins TRBV6-5 and TRBJ1-1, with 7 positions matching TRBD1. With 4 bases clipped from V and 4 bases from J, the junction kept 6 bases outside the gene matches. This CDR3 contains 14 residues. CDR1 is MNHEY, CDR2 SVGAGI, per germline.

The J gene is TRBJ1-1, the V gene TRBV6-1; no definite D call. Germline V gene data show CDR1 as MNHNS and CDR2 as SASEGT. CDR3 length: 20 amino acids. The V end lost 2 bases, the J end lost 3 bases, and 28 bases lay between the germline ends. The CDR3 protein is CASSEFGPSISSGGYTEAFF. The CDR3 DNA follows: TGTGCCAGCAGTGAATTTGGTCCGTCTATAAGTAGTGGCGGCTACACTGAAGCTTTCTTT.

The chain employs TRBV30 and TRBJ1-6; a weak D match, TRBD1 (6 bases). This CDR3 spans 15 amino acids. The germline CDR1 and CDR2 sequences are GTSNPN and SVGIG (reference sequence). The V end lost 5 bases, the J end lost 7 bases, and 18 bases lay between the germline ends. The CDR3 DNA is TGTGCCTGGCGGGGGGCCGGGGTGGCGAATTCACCCCTCCACTTT. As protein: CAWRGAGVANSPLHF.

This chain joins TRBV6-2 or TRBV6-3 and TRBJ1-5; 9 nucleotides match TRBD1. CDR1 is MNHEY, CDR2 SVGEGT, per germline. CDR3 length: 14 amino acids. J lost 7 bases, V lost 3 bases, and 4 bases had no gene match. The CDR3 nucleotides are TGTGCCAGCAGTTATGGGACAGGGACCCAGCCCCAGCATTTT. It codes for CASSYGTGTQPQHF.

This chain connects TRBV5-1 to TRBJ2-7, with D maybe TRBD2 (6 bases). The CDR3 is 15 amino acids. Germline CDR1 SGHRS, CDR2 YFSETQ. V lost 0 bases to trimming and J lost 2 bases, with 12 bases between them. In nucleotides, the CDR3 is TGCGCCAGCAGCTTGGTTCAGGAGGGTACCTACGAGCAGTACTTC. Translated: CASSLVQEGTYEQYF.

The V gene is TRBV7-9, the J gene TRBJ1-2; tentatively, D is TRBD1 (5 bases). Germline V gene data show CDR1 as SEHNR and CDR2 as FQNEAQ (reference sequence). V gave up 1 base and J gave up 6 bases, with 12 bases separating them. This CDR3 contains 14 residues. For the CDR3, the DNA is TGTGCCAGCAGCTTAGTCGGGGGAAAGGATGGCTACACCTTC. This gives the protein CASSLVGGKDGYTF.

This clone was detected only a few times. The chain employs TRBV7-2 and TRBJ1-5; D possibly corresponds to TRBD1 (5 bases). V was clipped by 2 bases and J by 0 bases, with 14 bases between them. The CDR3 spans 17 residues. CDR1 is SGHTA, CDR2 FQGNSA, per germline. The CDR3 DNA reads TGTGCCAGCAGCTTAAGGGGCGGGGGTTTTAGCAATCAGCCCCAGCATTTT. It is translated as CASSLRGGGFSNQPQHF. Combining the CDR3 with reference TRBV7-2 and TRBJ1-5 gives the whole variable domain GAGVSQSPSNKVTEKGKDVELRCDPISGHTALYWYRQSLGQGLEFLIYFQGNSAPDKSGLPSDRFSAERTGGSVSTLTIQRTQQEDSAVYLCASSLRGGGFSNQPQHFGDGTRLSIL.

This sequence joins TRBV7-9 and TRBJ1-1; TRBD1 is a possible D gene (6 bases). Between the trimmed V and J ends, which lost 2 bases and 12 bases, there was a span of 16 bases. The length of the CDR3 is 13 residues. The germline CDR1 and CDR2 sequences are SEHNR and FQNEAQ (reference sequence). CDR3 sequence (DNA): TGTGCCAGCAGCTTACGGGACACCCAGCTACCTTTCTTT. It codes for CASSLRDTQLPFF.